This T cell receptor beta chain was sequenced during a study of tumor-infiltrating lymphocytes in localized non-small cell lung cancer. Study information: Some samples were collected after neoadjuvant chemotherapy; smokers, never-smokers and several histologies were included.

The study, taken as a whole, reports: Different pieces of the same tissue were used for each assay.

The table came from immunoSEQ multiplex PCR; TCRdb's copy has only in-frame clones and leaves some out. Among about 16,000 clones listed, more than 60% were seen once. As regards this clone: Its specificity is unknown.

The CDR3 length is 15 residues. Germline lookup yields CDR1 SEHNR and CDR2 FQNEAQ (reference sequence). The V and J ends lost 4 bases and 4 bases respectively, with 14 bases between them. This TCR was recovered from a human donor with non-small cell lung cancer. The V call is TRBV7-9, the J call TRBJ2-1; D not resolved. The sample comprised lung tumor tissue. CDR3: CASSSTNSDYNEQFF. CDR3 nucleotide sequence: TGTGCCAGCAGCTCTACTAACAGCGATTACAATGAGCAGTTCTTC.